These T cell receptor beta chains were read from a single sample in a study of radiotherapy plus CTLA-4 blockade in lung cancer. Sequencing used immunoSEQ multiplex PCR; TCRdb keeps in-frame clones, though not all of them. The data contain some 92,000 clones, 82% of them seen just once; the ten biggest clones take up around 3.5%. This sample comprised peripheral blood, obtained from a patient treated with radiotherapy plus ipilimumab. The receptors were sampled from a human donor with non-small cell lung cancer who had a partial response to radiotherapy plus ipilimumab. Both conserved end residues are part of each CDR3. The D gene is left open where the match is weak. Rows give clone size only sometimes, using once, few, many, or a class for an expanded clone.

TGTGCCAGCAGCTCGCAGGTGAACACTGAAGCTTTCTTT CASSSQVNTEAFF NA TRBV7-3 NA 13 TRBJ1-1
TGTGCCAGCAGTTTTAAGGGCGGGCTAGCGGGAGTCAATGAGCAGTTCTTC CASSFKGGLAGVNEQFF few TRBV28 TRBD2 17 TRBJ2-1
TGTGCCTGGAGCCTAGCGGTGGGCACAGATACGCAGTATTTT CAWSLAVGTDTQYF NA TRBV30 TRBD2 14 TRBJ2-3
TGTGCCAGCAGCTCTCGACTAGCGGGGGTCACCTACGAGCAGTACTTC CASSSRLAGVTYEQYF NA TRBV5-4 TRBD2 16 TRBJ2-7
TGTGCCAGCAGTTTAACGTCACTCTATGGCTACACCTTC CASSLTSLYGYTF NA TRBV28 NA 13 TRBJ1-2
TGTGCCAGTAGGGAACAGACGAACACCGGGGAGCTGTTTTTT CASREQTNTGELFF NA TRBV19 NA 14 TRBJ2-2
TGCGCCAGCAGCCAAGTGGGACTAGCGGGGTACGAGCAGTACTTC CASSQVGLAGYEQYF few TRBV4-1 TRBD2 15 TRBJ2-7
TGTGCCAGCAGTTCTAGGGGGGATACGCAGTATTTT CASSSRGDTQYF once TRBV27 NA 12 TRBJ2-3
TGTGCCTGGACGACTAGGGGCATTCAGTACTTC CAWTTRGIQYF NA TRBV30 NA 11 TRBJ2-4
TGCGCCAGCAGCTGGGGGGGGGAGACCCAGTACTTC CASSWGGETQYF NA TRBV5-1 TRBD2 12 TRBJ2-5
TGTGCCAGCAGCGTGGGACTAGCGGGCTACAATGAGCAGTTCTTC CASSVGLAGYNEQFF few TRBV7-2 TRBD2 15 TRBJ2-1
TGTGCCAGCAGTTCCGAGGACAGGGACGGTGGCTACACCTTC CASSSEDRDGGYTF few TRBV27 TRBD1 14 TRBJ1-2
TGTGCCAGTAGTATAGGCACAGGCATTTTCTACGAGCAGTACTTC CASSIGTGIFYEQYF NA TRBV19 NA 15 TRBJ2-7
TGTGCCAGCAGCTTAGAACAGGGTGGTTACGAGCAGTACTTC CASSLEQGGYEQYF NA TRBV7-7 NA 14 TRBJ2-7
TGCAGCGTTGTGCCGAATGGTCTAGCGGGGGCCGGAGAGCAGTACTTC CSVVPNGLAGAGEQYF few TRBV29-1 TRBD2 16 TRBJ2-7
TGTGCCAGCAGCTTAGCCTCTAGAGGAGAGACCCAGTACTTC CASSLASRGETQYF NA TRBV7-9 NA 14 TRBJ2-5
TGTGCCAGCAGCCCTCGGACAGACCTCGCTTTCTTT CASSPRTDLAFF NA TRBV5-8 NA 12 TRBJ1-1
TGTGCCAGCAGTTTAGCGGGATCTGCTGGAAACACCATATATTTT CASSLAGSAGNTIYF NA TRBV28 NA 15 TRBJ1-3